This entry lists 21 T cell receptor beta chains sequenced from one sample in a study of cytomegalovirus exposure and HLA in healthy donors. The method was immunoSEQ multiplex PCR; TCRdb's version includes in-frame clones alone and lacks a portion of them. Of about 74,000 clones in the sample, 94% were seen once. Specimen: PBMCs. These receptor sequences come from a woman aged 18-35 years in good health and CMV-seropositive.

The genes are TRBV29-1 and TRBJ2-1, with D possibly being TRBD2 (6 bases). The CDR3 runs to 12 residues. In germline, CDR1 is SQVTM, CDR2 ANQGSEA. The V and J ends lost 1 base and 9 bases respectively, with 10 bases between them. CDR3 in DNA: TGCAGCGTTGAAGTTAGCGGATCTGAGCAGTTCTTC. This encodes CSVEVSGSEQFF.

The chain recombines TRBV6-5 with TRBJ1-1; D might be TRBD1 (5 bases). CDR3 length: 15 residues. The V end was cut by 0 bases, the J end by 4 bases, with 12 bases between. Germline CDR1 is MNHEY and CDR2 is SVGAGI. In DNA, the CDR3 is TGTGCCAGCAGTTACTCGTCCGGGAGGGGCACTGAAGCTTTCTTT. It encodes CASSYSSGRGTEAFF.

This clone was found once. As DNA, the CDR3 is TGTGCCAGCAGAAAAGCGGGGGGCTACACAGATACGCAGTATTTT. The encoded protein is CASRKAGGYTDTQYF. This sequence joins TRBV11-2 and TRBJ2-3, with 9 bases matching TRBD2. V shed 6 bases and J 2 bases; nucleotides not matched to a gene: 6. The CDR3 totals 15 residues. CDR1 and CDR2 (germline): SGHAT, FQNNGV.

Comments on this clone: Other DNA sequences in this sample translate to the same CDR3. The rearrangement uses TRBV5-6 and TRBJ1-5; no definite D call. The CDR3 contains 13 residues. Germline CDR1 reads SGHDT; CDR2 reads YYEEEE. Trimming pared 0 bases from V and 7 bases from J, leaving 8 bases between. This chain's CDR3 is CASSLGGGQPQHF. CDR3 nucleotide sequence: TGTGCCAGCAGCTTGGGGGGAGGGCAGCCCCAGCATTTT.

The chain employs TRBV7-9 and TRBJ2-7, with 7 bases that match TRBD1. Trimming cost V 1 base and J 7 bases; bases outside gene matches: 10. This CDR3 spans 15 amino acids. Germline-derived CDR1 and CDR2 are SEHNR and FQNEAQ (reference sequence). The CDR3 coding sequence is TGTGCCAGCAGCTTAGAGGGACAGCCCACTCGGGAGCAGTACTTC. This codes for CASSLEGQPTREQYF.

The chain carries TRBV11-2 and TRBJ2-6; 11 bases match TRBD1. The CDR3 is 19 amino acids. V shed 1 base and J 1 base; nucleotides not matched to a gene: 6. Germline loops: CDR1 SGHAT, CDR2 FQNNGV. Here the CDR3 DNA reads TGTGCCAGCAGCTTAGGATTTGGGACAGGGGGGTCTGGGGCCAACGTCCTGACTTTC. It specifies CASSLGFGTGGSGANVLTF.

The chain carries TRBV7-9 and TRBJ1-2; D is possibly TRBD1 (6 bases). This CDR3 has 12 amino acids. Trimming removed 5 bases at V and 4 bases at J, with 8 bases between. Germline V gives CDR1 SEHNR, CDR2 FQNEAQ (reference sequence). Written as DNA, the CDR3 is TGTGCCAGCAGCACGGACAGCTATGGCTACACCTTC. Translating gives CASSTDSYGYTF.

The J gene is TRBJ2-3, the V gene TRBV7-2; 11 bases are a match to TRBD2. The germline CDR1 and CDR2 sequences are SGHTA and FQGNSA. This CDR3 has 19 residues. Unmatched junction bases numbered 18, after V lost 5 bases and J lost 5 bases. The CDR3 DNA follows: TGTGCCAGCAGCCCTCCTCCCCCGACTAGCGGGGCTCCTGGAGATACGCAGTATTTT. The encoded protein is CASSPPPPTSGAPGDTQYF.

The J gene is TRBJ1-1, the V gene TRBV5-1; TRBD1 aligns across 8 bases. The ends lost 4 bases at V and 6 bases at J; junction bases unmatched: 14. The CDR3 spans 16 residues. Germline V lookup: CDR1 SGHRS, CDR2 YFSETQ. The CDR3 loop reads CASSPGQGPPTPEAFF. The CDR3 coding sequence is TGCGCCAGCAGCCCCGGACAGGGTCCTCCAACACCTGAAGCTTTCTTT.

The chain carries TRBV4-3 and TRBJ1-1; a possible D gene is TRBD1 (6 bases). V lost 0 bases and J 12 bases, leaving 14 bases between the germline ends. CDR1 and CDR2 from the germline V gene are LGHNA and YSLEER. The CDR3 has 13 residues. The CDR3: CASSQEQGFKPFF. CDR3 coding DNA: TGCGCCAGCAGCCAAGAACAGGGCTTTAAACCTTTCTTT.

This clone has only a few counts. The rearrangement uses TRBV6-1 and TRBJ2-1; 7 nucleotides line up with TRBD2. Losses at the gene ends were 2 bases for V and 0 bases for J; bases not matched to a gene: 1. CDR3 length: 15 residues. Germline CDR1 reads MNHNS; CDR2 reads SASEGT. CDR3 protein: CASSESSGSYNEQFF. The CDR3 coding sequence is TGTGCCAGCAGTGAATCTAGCGGCTCCTACAATGAGCAGTTCTTC.

This chain joins TRBV4-3 and TRBJ1-5, with 7 bases lining up with TRBD1. The CDR3 runs 16 residues. Germline lookup yields CDR1 LGHNA and CDR2 YSLEER. Germline trimming cut 0 bases from V and 2 bases from J; bases unmatched to any gene: 4. CDR3 nucleotides: TGCGCCAGCAGCCAAGATCGAGGGGGCGGCAATCAGCCCCAGCATTTT. Protein sequence: CASSQDRGGGNQPQHF.

The chain uses TRBV6-5 and TRBJ1-2, with 7 bases that match TRBD1. Germline V CDR1 and CDR2: MNHEY, SVGAGI. Unmatched junction bases numbered 5, after V lost 5 bases and J lost 2 bases. The CDR3 consists of 14 residues. DNA for the CDR3: TGTGCCAGCAGTGCCCAGACAGGGAACTATGGCTACACCTTC. As protein: CASSAQTGNYGYTF.

The chain recombines TRBV19 with TRBJ2-4, with D possibly being TRBD2 (5 bases). CDR3 length equals 13 residues. The V end lost 7 bases, the J end lost 2 bases, and 9 bases lay between the germline ends. The germline CDR1 and CDR2 sequences are LNHDA and SQIVND (reference sequence). The CDR3 bases are TGTGCCAGTAAGGGAGAAACCAAAAACATTCAGTACTTC. Its translation: CASKGETKNIQYF.

This clone was seen just once. The chain links TRBV19 to TRBJ2-3, with 9 bases aligning to TRBD1. This CDR3 contains 15 residues. The germline V gene encodes CDR1 LNHDA and CDR2 SQIVND (reference sequence). The junction had 5 bases not matched to a gene; V was cut back by 5 bases and J by 2 bases. The CDR3, as DNA: TGTGCCAGTAGTGTCTGGACAGGGGACACAGATACGCAGTATTTT. Translation gives CASSVWTGDTDTQYF.

This chain joins TRBV6-5 and TRBJ1-4; D might be TRBD1 (6 bases). V was trimmed by 0 bases and J by 7 bases, leaving 12 bases between them. CDR1 is MNHEY and CDR2 is SVGAGI in the germline V gene. The CDR3 covers 15 residues. The CDR3 here is CASSYSPGEGEKLFF. CDR3 nucleotides: TGTGCCAGCAGTTACTCCCCAGGGGAGGGTGAAAAACTGTTTTTT.

V is TRBV4-2 and J is TRBJ2-2; TRBD1 matches at 7 bases. The CDR3 covers 17 residues. Germline V gene sequence: CDR1 LGHNA, CDR2 YNFKEQ. Germline trimming cut 0 bases from V and 3 bases from J; bases unmatched to any gene: 7. The CDR3 is CASSQDTRTGHTGELFF. CDR3 in DNA: TGTGCCAGCAGCCAAGATACCCGGACAGGACACACCGGGGAGCTGTTTTTT.

The CDR3 DNA sequence: TGTGCCTGGAGTGTAGGTAGCGGGAACTACGAGCAGTACTTC. Its protein is CAWSVGSGNYEQYF. The rearrangement joins TRBV30 to TRBJ2-7; 8 positions agree with TRBD2. This CDR3 spans 14 amino acids. Per germline, CDR1 GTSNPN and CDR2 SVGIG (reference sequence). V trimming: 0 bases; J trimming: 3 bases; junction bases outside the gene matches: 4.

V and J are TRBV7-9 and TRBJ2-4, with D perhaps TRBD1 (6 bases). CDR3 length: 16 residues. Germline V CDR1 and CDR2: SEHNR, FQNEAQ (reference sequence). V lost 4 bases to trimming and J lost 0 bases, with 13 bases between them. The CDR3 is CASSSTGWEAKNIQYF. DNA of the CDR3: TGTGCCAGCAGCTCAACAGGGTGGGAAGCCAAAAACATTCAGTACTTC.

The table lists this clone with a few counts. V and J are TRBV2 and TRBJ2-1; no definite D call. Germline V gene data show CDR1 as SNHLY and CDR2 as FYNNEI. CDR3 length equals 13 residues. V was trimmed by 7 bases and J by 9 bases, leaving 16 bases between them. In DNA, the CDR3 is TGTGCCAGCAAGGATCCCAACGGCGGTGAGCAGTTCTTC. Encoded protein: CASKDPNGGEQFF. The full variable domain, with the rest looked up from reference TRBV2 and TRBJ2-1, is EPEVTQTPSHQVTQMGQEVILRCVPISNHLYFYWYRQILGQKVEFLVSFYNNEISEKSEIFDDQFSVERPDGSNFTLKIRSTKLEDSAMYFCASKDPNGGEQFFGPGTRLTVL.

This sequence joins TRBV7-8 and TRBJ1-1; TRBD1 is a possible D gene (6 bases). CDR1 is SGHVS, CDR2 FQNEAQ, per germline. Trimming shortened V by 5 bases and J by 1 base, and 11 bases separated the two germline ends. This CDR3 comprises 14 residues. The CDR3: CASSHREGNTEAFF. The CDR3 DNA follows: TGTGCCAGCAGCCACAGGGAGGGGAACACTGAAGCTTTCTTT.